One and the same sample provided the 24 T cell receptor beta chains below, sequenced in a study of human versus mouse CDR3 diversity and MHC coevolution (TCRdb year 2017). The library was produced with the immunoSEQ multiplex PCR assay. TCRdb re-hosts the immuneACCESS table, in-frame sequences only. Its copies lack some clones; in the studies checked, an unresolved V gene accounts for under half of them, and the cause for the rest is not known. The sample contains 60,000 or so clones, approximately 94% of them found a single time. The ten largest make up 18% of the sample. Sequencing input: naive CD4+ T cells from blood. The sample's cell subset or site label, decoded: CD45RO-negative CD62L-positive naive CD4 T cells. The receptors stem from a person in their 60s in good health.

Only one count was recorded for this clone. The genes are TRBV9 and TRBJ1-2, with 8 bases identical to TRBD1. Germline lookup yields CDR1 SGDLS and CDR2 YYNGEE. The CDR3 consists of 14 residues. The V segment lost 4 bases and the J segment 5 bases; nucleotides outside the gene matches: 7. The CDR3 is CASSPEGDRYGYTF. For the CDR3, the DNA is TGTGCCAGCAGCCCAGAAGGGGACAGGTATGGCTACACCTTC.

This clone appeared a single time. The chain links TRBV5-4 to TRBJ2-5; D is unresolved. Trimming took off 0 bases at V and 1 base at J, with 7 bases between the two ends. Germline values: CDR1 SGHNT, CDR2 YYREEE (reference sequence). The CDR3 sequence is 14 residues long. The CDR3 here is CASSLGISQETQYF. The CDR3 DNA is TGTGCCAGCAGCTTGGGTATCTCCCAAGAGACCCAGTACTTC.

CDR3 in amino acids: CASSPLQGARGPGAGELFF. DNA of the CDR3: TGTGCCAGTAGTCCCCTACAGGGGGCGCGGGGTCCGGGGGCCGGGGAGCTGTTTTTT. V and J are TRBV19 and TRBJ2-2; 9 bases are shared with TRBD1. Germline CDR1 LNHDA, CDR2 SQIVND (reference sequence). V was clipped by 5 bases and J by 6 bases; unmatched bases: 19. The CDR3 consists of 19 residues.

This sequence joins TRBV25-1 and TRBJ1-2; 9 nucleotides line up with TRBD1. This CDR3 is 14 amino acids long. The V gene's germline CDR1 is MGHDK and CDR2 SYGVNS. The V and J ends lost 3 bases and 5 bases, in that order; junction bases with no gene match: 4. CDR3 sequence (DNA): TGTGCCAGCAGTGAGCCGGGACAGGGATATGGCTACACCTTC. Its protein is CASSEPGQGYGYTF.

This rearrangement joins TRBV2 to TRBJ2-7, with 13 nucleotides matching TRBD2. The trim removed 9 bases at V and 6 bases at J, leaving 5 bases unmatched. Germline V CDR1 and CDR2: SNHLY, FYNNEI. The CDR3 consists of 13 residues. The chain's CDR3 is CASAGLAGLEQYF. CDR3 in DNA: TGTGCCAGTGCGGGACTAGCGGGACTCGAGCAGTACTTC.

This clone has a handful of counts. This chain connects TRBV6-5 to TRBJ1-3, with TRBD1 identical over 12 bases. Germline CDR1 and CDR2: MNHEY and SVGAGI. Trimming took 6 bases from V and 7 from J; bases not matched to a gene: 7. The CDR3 contains 15 residues. Here the CDR3 DNA reads TGTGCCAGCAGATCGGGACAGGGGGCTTCGAACACCATATATTTT. It translates to CASRSGQGASNTIYF.

V is TRBV4-2 and J is TRBJ2-7; 7 bases map to TRBD2. This CDR3 is built from 15 residues. Germline V lookup: CDR1 LGHNA, CDR2 YNFKEQ. After removal of 0 bases from V and 3 bases from J, the junction contained 5 bases not matched to a gene. CDR3 coding DNA: TGTGCCAGCAGCCAAGAGGCTAGCGGCATCTACGAGCAGTACTTC. Encoded protein: CASSQEASGIYEQYF.

The V and J genes are TRBV21-1 and TRBJ2-7; TRBD1 is taken as the D call from the table, unchecked against the DNA. TRBV21-1 is a known pseudogene. The CDR3 length is 15 residues. Written as DNA, the CDR3 is TGTGCCAGCAGTCAAGGTTGGGGCAGAGACGGCGAGCAGTACTTC. It yields the protein CASSQGWGRDGEQYF.

The chain carries TRBV19 and TRBJ1-3; TRBD1 matches 7 bases. CDR3 length: 13 amino acids. Germline loops: CDR1 LNHDA, CDR2 SQIVND (reference sequence). With V trimmed by 5 bases and J by 6 bases, 4 bases remained unmatched. As DNA, the CDR3 is TGTGCCAGTAGTTCCACAGGGGAAAACACCATATATTTT. Translating gives CASSSTGENTIYF.

The CDR3 bases are TGTGCCAGCAGTCCCTACAGGGGAGCTAACTATGGCTACACCTTC. Its protein is CASSPYRGANYGYTF. This chain joins TRBV6-5 and TRBJ1-2, with 7 bases lining up with TRBD1. Trimming at V came to 5 bases and at J to 0 bases, leaving 6 bases not matched to a gene. Per the germline V gene, CDR1 is MNHEY and CDR2 is SVGAGI. The CDR3 is 15 amino acids.

The chain joins TRBV29-1 to TRBJ2-5; D may be TRBD2 (7 bases). The CDR3 runs 14 residues. The germline V and J ends were trimmed by 3 bases and 1 base, with 12 bases remaining between them. The germline V gene encodes CDR1 SQVTM and CDR2 ANQGSEA. The CDR3 bases are TGCAGCGTTGAGGGGGGGGCTATCCAAGAGACCCAGTACTTC. This encodes CSVEGGAIQETQYF.

The genes are TRBV19 and TRBJ2-1, with a possible D match to TRBD2 (6 bases). This CDR3 region has 11 residues. Germline-derived CDR1 and CDR2 are LNHDA and SQIVND (reference sequence). V gave up 10 bases and J gave up 12 bases, with 16 bases separating them. CDR3 residues: CATHRGAGQFF. Written as DNA, the CDR3 is TGTGCCACCCACCGCGGAGCGGGGCAGTTCTTC.

The chain is built from TRBV6-6 and TRBJ1-2; D ambiguous. Germline V gene lookup returns CDR1 MNHNY and CDR2 SVGAGI (reference sequence). The CDR3 extends over 13 amino acids. V lost 2 bases and J 4 bases, leaving 8 bases between the germline ends. CDR3 sequence: CASSYGLAYGYTF. The CDR3 coding sequence is TGTGCCAGCAGTTACGGGCTAGCCTATGGCTACACCTTC.

The chain couples TRBV13 to TRBJ1-1; tentatively, D is TRBD1 (6 bases). There are 15 residues in the CDR3. The V gene's germline CDR1 is PRHDT and CDR2 FYEKMQ (reference sequence). Trimming shortened V by 4 bases and J by 2 bases, and 14 bases separated the two germline ends. The CDR3 protein is CASSSRTATNTEAFF. CDR3 DNA: TGTGCCAGCAGCTCTCGGACAGCGACTAACACTGAAGCTTTCTTT.

The chain has TRBV5-4 and TRBJ1-3; 9 nucleotides line up with TRBD1. V lost 4 bases to trimming and J lost 4 bases; unmatched junction nucleotides: 6. The V gene's germline CDR1 is SGHNT and CDR2 YYREEE (reference sequence). This CDR3 is 15 amino acids long. The CDR3 loop reads CASSTGTGTGNTIYF. In DNA, the CDR3 is TGTGCCAGCAGCACAGGGACAGGGACAGGAAACACCATATATTTT. Combining the CDR3 with reference TRBV5-4 and TRBJ1-3 gives the whole variable domain ETGVTQSPTHLIKTRGQQVTLRCSSQSGHNTVSWYQQALGQGPQFIFQYYREEENGRGNFPPRFSGLQFPNYSSELNVNALELDDSALYLCASSTGTGTGNTIYFGEGSWLTVV.

The chain employs TRBV6-5 and TRBJ2-7; 8 bases line up with TRBD2. Germline V CDR1 and CDR2: MNHEY, SVGAGI. J lost 1 base, V lost 0 bases, and 5 bases had no gene match. CDR3 length: 16 amino acids. CDR3 DNA sequence: TGTGCCAGCAGTTACTCGAACGGGAGGGGGTCCTACGAGCAGTACTTC. Protein: CASSYSNGRGSYEQYF.

V gene TRBV25-1 combines with J gene TRBJ1-4; a weak D match, TRBD1 (6 bases). The CDR3 sequence is 13 residues long. The germline gives CDR1 MGHDK, CDR2 SYGVNS. V lost 7 bases and J lost 5, with 11 bases in between. The CDR3 coding sequence is TGTGCCAGCACCTTTGGACAGAATGAAAAACTGTTTTTT. Translating gives CASTFGQNEKLFF. Together with reference TRBV25-1 and TRBJ1-4, the CDR3 gives the full variable domain: EADIYQTPRYLVIGTGKKITLECSQTMGHDKMYWYQQDPGMELHLIHYSYGVNSTEKGDLSSESTVSRIRTEHFPLTLESARPSHTSQYLCASTFGQNEKLFFGSGTQLSVL.

The chain combines TRBV11-1 with TRBJ2-5; 10 positions agree with TRBD1. The better agreement between TRBJ2-7 and the DNA end casts doubt on the J call. Germline lookup yields CDR1 SGHAT and CDR2 FQDESV (reference sequence). This CDR3 spans 16 amino acids. The CDR3 region is CASSLFPGQGIHEQYF. CDR3 nucleotide sequence: TGTGCCAGCAGCTTATTCCCGGGACAGGGGATTCACGAGCAGTACTTC.

The sample holds a few counts of this clone. The J gene is TRBJ1-1, the V gene TRBV5-1; TRBD1 agrees at 8 bases. V lost 4 bases, J lost 0 bases, and 8 bases stayed unmatched. CDR1 and CDR2 from the germline V gene are SGHRS and YFSETQ. There are 16 residues in the CDR3. The CDR3 protein is CASSGGQGPLNTEAFF. The CDR3 DNA follows: TGCGCCAGCAGCGGTGGACAGGGCCCATTGAACACTGAAGCTTTCTTT.

The chain carries TRBV6-5 and TRBJ2-1; D possibly corresponds to TRBD2 (6 bases). The CDR3 runs 14 residues. The V and J ends lost 8 bases and 4 bases respectively, with 15 bases between them. Germline lookup yields CDR1 MNHEY and CDR2 SVGAGI. In nucleotides, the CDR3 is TGTGCCAGCCGAAGCGGGCACCGATACAATGAGCAGTTCTTC. Its protein product is CASRSGHRYNEQFF.

The chain couples TRBV2 to TRBJ2-5; D uncertain. V lost 3 bases and J 7 bases, leaving 15 bases between the germline ends. Germline V gene data show CDR1 as SNHLY and CDR2 as FYNNEI. The CDR3 covers 14 residues. This chain's CDR3 is CASSDSGEFRTQYF. Here the CDR3 DNA reads TGTGCCAGCAGTGATTCCGGTGAATTTCGGACCCAGTACTTC.

The chain combines TRBV10-3 with TRBJ2-5; 8 bases match TRBD1. The J segment lost 5 bases and the V segment lost 8 bases, leaving 10 bases of the junction unmatched. The CDR3 is 14 amino acids. Germline-derived CDR1 and CDR2 are ENHRY and SYGVKD. CDR3 sequence (DNA): TGTGCCATCCGGACAGGGAGCGAACAGGAGACCCAGTACTTC. Its translation is CAIRTGSEQETQYF.

This clone came up once. The chain recombines TRBV10-2 with TRBJ2-2; weak D call: TRBD2 (6 bases). From germline, CDR1 is WSHSY and CDR2 SAAADI. The CDR3 has 17 amino acids. Between the trimmed V and J ends, which lost 8 bases and 3 bases, there was a span of 22 bases. CDR3 protein: CASHHGGIRSDTGELFF. CDR3 bases: TGCGCCAGCCACCACGGAGGGATTCGCTCGGACACCGGGGAGCTGTTTTTT.

The chain has TRBV15 and TRBJ2-3; possible D gene TRBD2, 6 bases. The V end was cut by 1 base, the J end by 0 bases, with 14 bases between. The CDR3 has 17 residues. CDR1 and CDR2 from the germline V gene are LNHNV and YYDKDF (reference sequence). In DNA form, the CDR3 reads TGTGCCACCAGCAGAGTGAAGCGGGTCGCTAGCACAGATACGCAGTATTTT. It yields the protein CATSRVKRVASTDTQYF.